A single sample is the source of the 5 T cell receptor beta chains below, sequenced in a study of T cells in Graves' hyperthyroidism and ophthalmopathy (dated by TCRdb to the late 2010s). Library preparation used multiplex PCR. The instrument given in TCRdb is Illumina HiSeq 2000. The TCR beta CDR3 regions were amplified from the RNA transcripts. For the first round of RT-PCR on the TCR CDR3, the HTBI primer set was used together with the Qiagen OneStep RT-PCR kit. TCRdb cleaned the public reads at Q25 with fastp, built clones with MiXCR and kept in-frame beta chains. When rows share a CDR3 protein, they turn into one entry using the most common DNA and genes. The sample profile shows under 750,000 distinct CDR3 sequences; about 19% of them were found once. Of the sample, 16% falls within the top ten clones. Sample: blood. The receptors come from a woman aged 50 to 65 with Graves' hyperthyroidism that later progressed to Graves' ophthalmopathy.

This chain links TRBV19 with TRBJ2-3; possibly TRBD1 or TRBD2 for D (6 bases each). The V gene's germline CDR1 is LNHDA and CDR2 SQIVND (reference sequence). This CDR3 has 16 residues. Trimming shortened V by 4 bases and J by 4 bases, and 18 bases separated the two germline ends. CDR3 sequence: CASSTPGAPSADTQYF. The CDR3 nucleotides read TGTGCCAGTAGTACCCCGGGGGCACCGAGTGCAGATACGCAGTATTTT.

The table lists this clonotype with many counts. V and J are TRBV5-1 and TRBJ2-1, with 11 bases fitting TRBD1. The CDR3 extends over 14 amino acids. Germline V CDR1 and CDR2: SGHRS, YFSETQ. Unmatched junction bases numbered 3, after V lost 4 bases and J lost 6 bases. The CDR3 loop is CASSPGTGGNEQFF. The CDR3 DNA is TGCGCCAGCAGCCCCGGGACAGGGGGCAATGAGCAGTTCTTC.

This clonotype was seen at least ten times. V is TRBV7-6 and J is TRBJ2-7, with 10 nucleotides matching TRBD1. Germline V gene lookup returns CDR1 SGHVS and CDR2 FNYEAQ. V shed 0 bases and J 6 bases; nucleotides not matched to a gene: 5. CDR3 length equals 15 residues. The CDR3 region is CASSLALDRGLEQYF. CDR3 nucleotide sequence: TGTGCCAGCAGCTTAGCCCTCGACAGGGGGCTCGAGCAGTACTTC. Full variable domain (remainder filled in from reference TRBV7-6 and TRBJ2-7): GAGVSQSPRYKVTKRGQDVALRCDPISGHVSLYWYRQALGQGPEFLTYFNYEAQQDKSGLPNDRFSAERPEGSISTLTIQRTEQRDSAMYRCASSLALDRGLEQYFGPGTRLTVT.

This clonotype was found many times. The chain has TRBV7-9 and TRBJ1-1; D uncertain. The CDR3 is 11 residues long. V was pared by 5 bases and J by 11 bases, with 12 bases between. The germline V gene encodes CDR1 SEHNR and CDR2 FQNEAQ (reference sequence). The CDR3 sequence is CASSPSGPAFF. The CDR3 DNA reads TGTGCCAGCAGCCCCTCTGGCCCGGCTTTCTTT.

The V call is TRBV3-1, the J call TRBJ2-2; TRBD1 aligns across 7 bases. Germline CDR1 and CDR2: LGHDT and YNNKEL (reference sequence). With V trimmed by 4 bases and J by 0 bases, 5 bases remained unmatched. This CDR3 contains 16 residues. The chain's CDR3 is CASSPVDRTNTGELFF. The DNA for the CDR3 is TGTGCCAGCAGCCCAGTGGACAGGACGAACACCGGGGAGCTGTTTTTT.